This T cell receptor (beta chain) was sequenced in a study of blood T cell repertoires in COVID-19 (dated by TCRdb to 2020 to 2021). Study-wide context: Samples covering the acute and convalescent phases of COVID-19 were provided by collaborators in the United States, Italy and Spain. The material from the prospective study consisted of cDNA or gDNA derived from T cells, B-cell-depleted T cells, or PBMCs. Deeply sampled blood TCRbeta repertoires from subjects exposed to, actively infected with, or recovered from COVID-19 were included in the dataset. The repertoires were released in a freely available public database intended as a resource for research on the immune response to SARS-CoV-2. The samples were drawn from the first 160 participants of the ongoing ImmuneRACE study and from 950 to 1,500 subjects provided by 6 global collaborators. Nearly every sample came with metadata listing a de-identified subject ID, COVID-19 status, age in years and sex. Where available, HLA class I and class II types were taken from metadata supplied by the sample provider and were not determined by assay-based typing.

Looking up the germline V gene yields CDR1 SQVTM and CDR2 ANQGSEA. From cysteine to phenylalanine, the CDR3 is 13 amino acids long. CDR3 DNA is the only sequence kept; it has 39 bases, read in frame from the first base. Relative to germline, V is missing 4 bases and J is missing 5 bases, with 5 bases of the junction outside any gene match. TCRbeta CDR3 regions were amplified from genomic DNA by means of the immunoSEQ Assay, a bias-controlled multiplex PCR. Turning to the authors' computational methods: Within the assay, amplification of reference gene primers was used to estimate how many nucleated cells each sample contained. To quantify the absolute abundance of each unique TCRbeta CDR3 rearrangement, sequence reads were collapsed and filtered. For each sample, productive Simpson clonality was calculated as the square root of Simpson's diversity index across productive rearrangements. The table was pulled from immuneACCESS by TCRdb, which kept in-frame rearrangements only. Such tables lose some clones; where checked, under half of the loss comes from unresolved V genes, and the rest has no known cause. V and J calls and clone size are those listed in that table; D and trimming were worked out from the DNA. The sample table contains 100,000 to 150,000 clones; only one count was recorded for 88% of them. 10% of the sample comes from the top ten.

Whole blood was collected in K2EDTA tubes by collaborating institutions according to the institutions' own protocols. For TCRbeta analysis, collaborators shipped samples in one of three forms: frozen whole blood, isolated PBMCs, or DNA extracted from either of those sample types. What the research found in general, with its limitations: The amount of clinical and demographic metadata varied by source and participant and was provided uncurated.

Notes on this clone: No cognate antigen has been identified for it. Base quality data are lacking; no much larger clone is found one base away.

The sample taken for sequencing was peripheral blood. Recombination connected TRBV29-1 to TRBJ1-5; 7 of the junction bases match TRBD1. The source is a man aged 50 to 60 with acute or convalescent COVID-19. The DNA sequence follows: TGCAGCGTTGGACAGGGTTCGGATCAGCCCCAGCATTTT. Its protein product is CSVGQGSDQPQHF. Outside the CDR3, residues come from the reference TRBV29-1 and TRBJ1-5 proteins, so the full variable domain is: SAVISQKPSRDICQRGTSLTIQCQVDSQVTMMFWYRQQPGQSLTLIATANQGSEATYESGFVIDKFPISRPNLTFSTLTVSNMSPEDSSIYLCSVGQGSDQPQHFGDGTRLSIL.